One sample yielded the 10 T cell receptor beta chains listed below, sequenced in a study of cytomegalovirus exposure and HLA in healthy donors. A multiplex PCR was run with 60 Vbeta primers and 13 Jbeta primers. Profiled with immunoSEQ multiplex PCR; TCRdb holds only in-frame clones, not every one. Among approximately 160,000 clones listed, around 68% were seen once. The sequenced sample consisted of PBMCs. These receptor sequences come from a man in his forties or fifties in good health and CMV-seronegative.

The chain couples TRBV29-1 to TRBJ2-1; 11 bases are a match to TRBD2. Trimming removed 7 bases from V and 1 base from J; junction bases left unmatched: 3. CDR1 is SQVTM and CDR2 is ANQGSEA in the germline V gene. The CDR3 extends over 14 amino acids. CDR3 sequence: CSGTSGGSYNEQFF. In DNA, the CDR3 is TGCAGCGGAACTAGCGGGGGATCCTACAATGAGCAGTTCTTC.

V usage is TRBV6-5 and J usage is TRBJ1-2; 8 bases align to TRBD1. Germline values: CDR1 MNHEY, CDR2 SVGAGI. V lost 4 bases to trimming and J lost 7 bases; unmatched junction nucleotides: 5. This CDR3 has 13 residues. The CDR3 reads CASSSPGGAGYTF. The CDR3 coding sequence is TGTGCCAGCAGTTCCCCAGGGGGCGCTGGCTACACCTTC.

This chain joins TRBV28 and TRBJ2-5; D is possibly TRBD2 (5 bases). Near its end, the DNA agrees better with TRBJ2-7, so the J call may be wrong. The length of the CDR3 is 16 residues. The germline V gene encodes CDR1 MDHEN and CDR2 SYDVKM. DNA for the CDR3: TGTGCCAGCAGCCTAGGTCCGAGGGTCTCCTCCTACGAGCAGTACTTC. Amino acid sequence: CASSLGPRVSSYEQYF.

V and J are TRBV7-2 and TRBJ1-4; a possible D gene is TRBD1 (5 bases). The germline gives CDR1 SGHTA, CDR2 FQGNSA. The CDR3 contains 15 residues. V dropped 5 bases and J dropped 8 bases, with 18 bases sitting between them. For the CDR3, the DNA is TGTGCCAGCAGCCCCGGTCCTGGGGCGGGAGAAAAACTGTTTTTT. Amino acid sequence: CASSPGPGAGEKLFF. Using reference TRBV7-2 and TRBJ1-4 for the parts outside the CDR3, the full variable domain is GAGVSQSPSNKVTEKGKDVELRCDPISGHTALYWYRQSLGQGLEFLIYFQGNSAPDKSGLPSDRFSAERTGGSVSTLTIQRTQQEDSAVYLCASSPGPGAGEKLFFGSGTQLSVL.

This clone showed up just a few times. This chain uses TRBV7-9 with TRBJ2-7; tentatively, D is TRBD1 (6 bases). Deletions cut 7 bases from V and 2 bases from J, with 12 bases between. The CDR3 covers 13 residues. Germline values: CDR1 SEHNR, CDR2 FQNEAQ (reference sequence). The CDR3 DNA reads as TGTGCCAGCACCACGGACAGAGCCTACGAGCAGTACTTC. Translated: CASTTDRAYEQYF.

V gene TRBV28 combines with J gene TRBJ1-2; D gene uncertain. The CDR3 consists of 13 residues. In germline, CDR1 is MDHEN, CDR2 SYDVKM. The V end lost 5 bases, the J end lost 0 bases, and 7 bases lay between the germline ends. CDR3 protein: CASSPPSNYGYTF. The CDR3 bases are TGTGCCAGCAGTCCCCCCTCTAACTATGGCTACACCTTC.

This clone has just a few counts. The chain combines TRBV5-8 with TRBJ2-3, with 11 bases that match TRBD2. Trimming removed 1 base from V and 6 bases from J; junction bases left unmatched: 4. This CDR3 is 15 amino acids long. Germline CDR1 is SGHTS and CDR2 is YDEGEE. The CDR3 spells CASSLPSGGLDTQYF. The CDR3 nucleotides are TGTGCCAGCAGCTTGCCTAGCGGGGGGCTGGATACGCAGTATTTT. The full variable domain, its missing parts supplied by reference TRBV5-8 and TRBJ2-3, is EAGVTQSPTHLIKTRGQQATLRCSPISGHTSVYWYQQALGLGLQFLLWYDEGEERNRGNFPPRFSGRQFPNYSSELNVNALELEDSALYLCASSLPSGGLDTQYFGPGTRLTVL.

The chain has TRBV9 and TRBJ2-7; 9 positions match TRBD1. This CDR3 spans 15 amino acids. The germline gives CDR1 SGDLS, CDR2 YYNGEE. Trimming took 4 bases from V and 2 from J; bases not matched to a gene: 7. The CDR3 sequence: CASSLGQGTTYEQYF. CDR3 DNA sequence: TGTGCCAGCAGCCTAGGACAGGGGACCACCTACGAGCAGTACTTC.

This clone was counted only a few times. V is TRBV25-1 and J is TRBJ2-7; possibly TRBD1 for D (6 bases). This CDR3 is 12 amino acids long. Germline values: CDR1 MGHDK, CDR2 SYGVNS. V shed 3 bases and J shed 6 bases, with 9 bases lying between them. The CDR3 nucleotides read TGTGCCAGCAGTGAGAACAGGGTCGAGCAGTACTTC. Amino acids: CASSENRVEQYF.

The chain combines TRBV19 with TRBJ2-3; maybe TRBD1 (6 bases). Germline CDR1 reads LNHDA; CDR2 reads SQIVND (reference sequence). The CDR3 length is 15 residues. V was clipped by 6 bases and J by 0 bases, with 13 bases between them. The CDR3 reads CASRSRTVSTDTQYF. CDR3 nucleotide sequence: TGTGCCAGTAGGAGCCGGACAGTTAGCACAGATACGCAGTATTTT.